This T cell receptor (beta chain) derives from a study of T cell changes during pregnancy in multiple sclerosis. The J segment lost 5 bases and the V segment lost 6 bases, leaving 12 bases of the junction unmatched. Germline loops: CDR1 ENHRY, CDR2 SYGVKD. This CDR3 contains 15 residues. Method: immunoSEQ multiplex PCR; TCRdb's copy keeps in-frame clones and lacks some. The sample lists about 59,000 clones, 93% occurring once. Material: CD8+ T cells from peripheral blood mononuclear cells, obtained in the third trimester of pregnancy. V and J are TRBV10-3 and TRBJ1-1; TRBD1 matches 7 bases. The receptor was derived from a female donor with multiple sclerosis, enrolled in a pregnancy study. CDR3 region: CAIRTTGTEGTEAFF. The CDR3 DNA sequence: TGTGCCATCAGAACTACCGGGACAGAGGGAACTGAAGCTTTCTTT.